This TCR beta chain was obtained from a study of CD8 T cells in ankylosing spondylitis. TCR beta libraries were made by quantitative 5'-RACE with molecular barcodes. One entry per CDR3 protein, called by TCRdb with MiXCR from the 5' RACE reads. The table lists approximately 250,000 distinct CDR3 sequences, about 24% of them singletons. V was pared by 5 bases and J by 0 bases, with 12 bases between. CDR1 ENHRY and CDR2 SYGVKD come from the germline V gene. CDR3 length equals 15 residues. This sequence joins TRBV10-3 and TRBJ2-3, with TRBD1 as a possible D gene (5 bases). The source is a male donor with ankylosing spondylitis or in good health (not recorded which). Sequencing was performed on blood, either unsorted or a sorted T cell fraction (not recorded which). In nucleotides, the CDR3 is TGTGCCATCAGTAATGGCAGGGTTAGCACAGATACGCAGTATTTT. It specifies CAISNGRVSTDTQYF.